The 9 T cell receptor beta chains below were found in one sample sequenced in a study of blood T cell repertoires in COVID-19. Clones were sequenced by immunoSEQ multiplex PCR, and TCRdb holds only the in-frame ones, with some missing. The data contain around 110,000 clones, 84% of them singletons. Sequenced: peripheral blood. These TCRs come from a human donor in a cohort sampled during active COVID-19.

The rearrangement links TRBV2 to TRBJ2-7; D possibly corresponds to TRBD1 (6 bases). The V gene lost 11 bases and the J gene lost 2 bases, with 13 bases spanning the gap. CDR1 and CDR2 from the germline V gene are SNHLY and FYNNEI. The CDR3 loop spans 12 amino acids. The CDR3 reads CAGRDTTYEQYF. In nucleotides, the CDR3 is TGTGCCGGCCGGGACACAACCTACGAGCAGTACTTC.

This chain's CDR3 is CASSVGRAANTGELFF. The CDR3 DNA follows: TGTGCCAGCAGCGTAGGCAGGGCCGCGAACACCGGGGAGCTGTTTTTT. This sequence joins TRBV9 and TRBJ2-2, with D maybe TRBD1 (5 bases). Trimming removed 0 bases from V and 0 bases from J, with 9 bases in between. The CDR3 totals 16 residues. Germline CDR1 reads SGDLS; CDR2 reads YYNGEE. The variable domain in full, with the rest retrieved from reference TRBV9 and TRBJ2-2, is DSGVTQTPKHLITATGQRVTLRCSPRSGDLSVYWYQQSLDQGLQFLIQYYNGEERAKGNILERFSAQQFPDLHSELNLSSLELGDSALYFCASSVGRAANTGELFFGEGSRLTVL.

This clone was seen a single time. The chain combines TRBV7-2 with TRBJ2-7; TRBD1 agrees at 8 bases. The CDR3 extends over 13 amino acids. From germline, CDR1 is SGHTA and CDR2 FQGNSA. After removal of 6 bases from V and 7 bases from J, the junction contained 8 bases not matched to a gene. DNA for the CDR3: TGTGCCAGCAGAGAAACAGGGGGGCAAGAGCAGTACTTC. Its protein is CASRETGGQEQYF.

V and J are TRBV6-4 and TRBJ2-5, with a tentative D call TRBD2 (5 bases). Germline assignment: CDR1 MRHNA and CDR2 SNTAGT. Trimming took 4 bases from V and 5 from J, leaving 11 bases between them. CDR3 length: 13 amino acids. CDR3 residues: CASSGARGETQYF. The CDR3 DNA reads TGTGCCAGCAGTGGCGCCCGAGGGGAGACCCAGTACTTC.

The V and J genes are TRBV4-2 and TRBJ2-7, with a weak D call TRBD1 (6 bases). The CDR3 has 15 residues. Trimming removed 0 bases at V and 3 bases at J, with 12 bases between. Germline loops: CDR1 LGHNA, CDR2 YNFKEQ. The CDR3 loop reads CASSQEWQGYYEQYF. The CDR3 bases are TGTGCCAGCAGCCAAGAATGGCAGGGGTACTACGAGCAGTACTTC.

This clone was counted at least ten times. This rearrangement joins TRBV12-3 or TRBV12-4 to TRBJ1-2, with D uncertain. The CDR3 totals 11 residues. V was trimmed by 6 bases and J by 7 bases, leaving 9 bases between them. CDR3 sequence reads: CASRARVGYTF. The CDR3 nucleotides are TGTGCCAGCAGGGCACGGGTTGGCTACACCTTC.

This rearrangement joins TRBV21-1 to TRBJ2-7; the DNA was not compared with TRBD1, the D call given in the table. TRBV21-1 is a recognized pseudogene. The CDR3 loop spans 15 amino acids. CDR3 bases: TGTGCCAGCAGCAAAGGGGGGCAGGGGATTAGCGAGCAGTACGTC. Translation: CASSKGGQGISEQYV.

The chain employs TRBV7-3 and TRBJ2-3; D might be TRBD2 (6 bases). CDR3 length equals 15 residues. CDR1 SGHTA and CDR2 FQGTGA come from the germline V gene. The V end was cut by 0 bases, the J end by 2 bases, with 9 bases between. CDR3 residues: CASSLTGTYTDTQYF. The CDR3 DNA sequence: TGTGCCAGCAGCTTAACCGGGACTTACACAGATACGCAGTATTTT.

The chain joins TRBV4-3 to TRBJ1-2; D might be TRBD1 (5 bases). Germline assignment: CDR1 LGHNA and CDR2 YSLEER. Trimming cost V 0 bases and J 6 bases, with 14 bases left between them. The CDR3 runs to 15 residues. The CDR3 region has the DNA TGCGCCAGCAGCCAAGATTCGACAGACTTAGATGGCTACACCTTC. This encodes CASSQDSTDLDGYTF.